The sample holds a few counts of the clone carrying this T cell receptor (beta chain). Antigen unknown. The source of the sample is a study of blood T cells in healthy people across ages. General study points: Getting older went along with TCR beta diversity per million T cells dropping roughly linearly.

Next came a second PCR, run for about 6 to 12 cycles, which used a sample-barcoded 5' primer along with a J-beta primer mix. Each cDNA molecule carried a tag from a template-switch adaptor that contained 12 random nucleotides. TCRdb re-called the 5' RACE reads through MiXCR, storing one row per CDR3 protein. The repertoire holds about a million distinct CDR3 sequences, roughly 48% seen once, with around 15% in the top ten. V was cut by 1 base and J by 6 bases, with 9 bases left in between. The CDR3 loop spans 14 amino acids. Germline V lookup: CDR1 SEHNR, CDR2 FQNEAQ (reference sequence). There were healthy Caucasian individuals from Russia, aged 6 to 90, serving as donors.

The J gene is TRBJ1-4, the V gene TRBV7-9, with D hard to call. Input material: blood. This sequence originates from a man aged 30-40 years in good health. The CDR3 DNA sequence: TGTGCCAGCAGCTTAGAAGTAACGGATGAAAAACTGTTTTTT. Its protein is CASSLEVTDEKLFF.